Detailed here is one T cell receptor beta chain. Its antigen remains unknown. The record originates from a study of cytomegalovirus exposure and HLA in healthy donors. Trimming cost V 5 bases and J 6 bases, with 11 bases left between them. The germline V gene has CDR1 SGHTA and CDR2 FQGNSA. The CDR3 runs 13 residues. Study-wide results and caveats: One variant, a missense change in DCLRE1C, was linked in a later analysis to TCR beta V- and J-gene trimming. Cytomegalovirus status was reportedly diagnosed by the classifier with high sensitivity and specificity.

The study ran its PCR with 60 Vbeta and 13 Jbeta primers. Libraries were prepared by immunoSEQ multiplex PCR; TCRdb keeps only in-frame clonotypes and omits some of them. The sample shows 100,000 to 150,000 clones, under 85% of them seen only once. Sequencing was carried out using PBMCs. The V and J genes are TRBV7-2 and TRBJ2-1; the D gene is possibly TRBD2 (5 bases). The receptor was isolated from a woman in her forties or fifties in good health and CMV-seropositive. CDR3 region: CASSLRAGNEQFF. The DNA for the CDR3 is TGTGCCAGCAGCCTCCGGGCGGGCAATGAGCAGTTCTTC.